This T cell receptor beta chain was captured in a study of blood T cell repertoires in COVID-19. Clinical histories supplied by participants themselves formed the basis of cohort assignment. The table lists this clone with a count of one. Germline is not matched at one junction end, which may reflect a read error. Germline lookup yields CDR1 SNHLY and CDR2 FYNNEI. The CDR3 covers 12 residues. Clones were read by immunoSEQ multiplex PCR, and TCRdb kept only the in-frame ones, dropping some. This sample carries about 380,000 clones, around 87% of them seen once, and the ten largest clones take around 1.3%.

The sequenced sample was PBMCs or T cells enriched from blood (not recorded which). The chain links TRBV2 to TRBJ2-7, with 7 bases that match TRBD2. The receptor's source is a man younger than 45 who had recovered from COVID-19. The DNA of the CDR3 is TGTGCCAGCACCGAATCCCCGGGGGGAAGCCACTTC. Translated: CASTESPGGSHF. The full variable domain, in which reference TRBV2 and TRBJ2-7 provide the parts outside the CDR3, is EPEVTQTPSHQVTQMGQEVILRCVPISNHLYFYWYRQILGQKVEFLVSFYNNEISEKSEIFDDQFSVERPDGSNFTLKIRSTKLEDSAMYFCASTESPGGSHFGPGTRLTVT.